The 18 T cell receptor beta chains given below trace back to one sample, sequenced in a study of T cell changes during pregnancy in multiple sclerosis. Only in-frame clones appear in the TCRdb table, and some are missing; sequencing was by immunoSEQ multiplex PCR. This table has 60,000 or so clones, roughly 89% appearing once. The source material was peripheral blood from another person, used as feeder cells. These receptors were obtained from a human donor whose cells served as feeder cells for cultures in a pregnancy study.

V usage is TRBV5-1 and J usage is TRBJ1-1, with 8 bases matching TRBD1. This CDR3 is built from 14 residues. The germline V gene has CDR1 SGHRS and CDR2 YFSETQ. V lost 6 bases to trimming and J lost 5 bases; unmatched junction nucleotides: 9. The CDR3 protein is CASNQGAGETEAFF. The CDR3 bases are TGCGCCAGCAACCAGGGGGCAGGCGAAACTGAAGCTTTCTTT.

The chain carries TRBV14 and TRBJ1-2; D is unresolved. CDR1 is SGHDN, CDR2 FVKESK, per germline. V lost 8 bases to trimming and J lost 3 bases, with 10 bases between them. This CDR3 has 12 residues. The CDR3 sequence is CASSEGDYGYTF. The CDR3 DNA sequence: TGTGCCAGCTCCGAGGGAGACTATGGCTACACCTTC.

In its sample, this clone was seen a few times. The chain combines TRBV7-9 with TRBJ1-6, with D perhaps TRBD1 (6 bases). CDR3 length: 14 amino acids. V gave up 3 bases and J gave up 7 bases, with 10 bases separating them. Germline loops: CDR1 SEHNR, CDR2 FQNEAQ (reference sequence). This CDR3 is CASSFWTENSPLHF. CDR3 coding DNA: TGTGCCAGCAGCTTTTGGACAGAAAATTCACCCCTCCACTTT.

This chain joins TRBV7-2 and TRBJ1-2, with D tentatively TRBD1 (6 bases). The V and J ends lost 5 bases and 6 bases respectively, with 19 bases between them. Looked up from germline, CDR1 is SGHTA and CDR2 is FQGNSA. This CDR3 is built from 15 residues. The CDR3: CASSTAGWTENGYTF. DNA of the CDR3: TGTGCCAGCAGCACAGCAGGGTGGACAGAGAATGGCTACACCTTC.

The genes are TRBV9 and TRBJ2-1, with TRBD2 matching 7 bases. This CDR3 comprises 17 residues. The germline gives CDR1 SGDLS, CDR2 YYNGEE. The trim removed 3 bases at V and 5 bases at J, leaving 14 bases unmatched. The CDR3 protein is CASSAPEGGSRDNEQFF. CDR3 nucleotide sequence: TGTGCCAGCAGCGCCCCGGAGGGCGGGAGCAGGGACAATGAGCAGTTCTTC.

The rearrangement uses TRBV30 and TRBJ2-1, with D unclear. This CDR3 comprises 12 residues. Germline CDR1 and CDR2: GTSNPN and SVGIG (reference sequence). V was pared by 6 bases and J by 5 bases, with 11 bases between. The CDR3 is CACRISHNEQFF. CDR3 nucleotide sequence: TGTGCCTGCCGGATATCCCACAATGAGCAGTTCTTC.

J is TRBJ2-7 and V is TRBV6-5; D tentatively reads TRBD1 or TRBD2 (6 bases each). Germline assignment: CDR1 MNHEY and CDR2 SVGAGI. Trimming left V 8 bases short and J 0 bases short, with 11 bases between. The CDR3 totals 13 residues. CDR3 region: CASLRDTSYEQYF. The CDR3 DNA is TGTGCCAGCCTGCGGGACACCTCCTACGAGCAGTACTTC.

The chain joins TRBV10-3 to TRBJ2-2; D remains unclear. Trimming removed 0 bases at V and 0 bases at J, with 11 bases between. The CDR3 runs to 17 residues. The germline gives CDR1 ENHRY, CDR2 SYGVKD. The chain's CDR3 is CAISESDGKPNTGELFF. Here the CDR3 DNA reads TGTGCCATCAGTGAGTCGGACGGAAAGCCGAACACCGGGGAGCTGTTTTTT.

The chain carries TRBV19 and TRBJ2-3, with TRBD2 identical over 13 bases. This CDR3 has 15 residues. From germline, CDR1 is LNHDA and CDR2 SQIVND (reference sequence). The ends lost 7 bases at V and 5 bases at J; junction bases unmatched: 6. The CDR3 loop is CASNLLAGGGDTQYF. The DNA of the CDR3 is TGTGCCAGTAACCTACTAGCGGGGGGGGGAGATACGCAGTATTTT.

The chain joins TRBV6-5 to TRBJ2-1; D unclear. V was clipped by 9 bases and J by 2 bases, with 11 bases between them. Germline CDR1 reads MNHEY; CDR2 reads SVGAGI. This CDR3 is built from 13 residues. The CDR3 is CASSRPTYNEQFF. Written as DNA, the CDR3 is TGTGCCAGTAGCAGACCTACCTACAATGAGCAGTTCTTC.

The genes are TRBV9 and TRBJ1-4, with 8 bases that match TRBD1. The CDR3 is made up of 15 amino acids. V was pared by 1 base and J by 8 bases, with 7 bases of the junction left unmatched. Germline values: CDR1 SGDLS, CDR2 YYNGEE. Here the CDR3 DNA reads TGTGCCAGCAGCGTACAGGGGGCGTCTGGGGAAAAACTGTTTTTT. Protein product: CASSVQGASGEKLFF.

V is TRBV19 and J is TRBJ1-2, with 8 bases identical to TRBD1. This CDR3 contains 16 residues. Trimming cost V 1 base and J 2 bases; bases outside gene matches: 6. CDR1 and CDR2 (germline): LNHDA, SQIVND (reference sequence). CDR3 protein: CASSIGGTGGNYGYTF. Here the CDR3 DNA reads TGTGCCAGTAGTATAGGAGGAACAGGGGGAAACTATGGCTACACCTTC.

V usage is TRBV7-3 and J usage is TRBJ2-7; 9 bases fit TRBD1. The CDR3 runs to 15 residues. Germline-derived CDR1 and CDR2 are SGHTA and FQGTGA. V trimming: 5 bases; J trimming: 1 base; junction bases outside the gene matches: 6. CDR3 loop: CASSITGTGSYEQYF. CDR3 nucleotides: TGTGCCAGCAGCATCACCGGGACAGGGTCCTACGAGCAGTACTTC.

This clone was observed once. This rearrangement joins TRBV6-4 to TRBJ1-5; D remains unclear. Trimming cost V 0 bases and J 6 bases, with 9 bases left between them. The CDR3 is 14 amino acids. Germline V gene sequence: CDR1 MRHNA, CDR2 SNTAGT. The CDR3 loop is CASSDSVGSQPQHF. The DNA for the CDR3 is TGTGCCAGCAGTGACTCCGTAGGGAGTCAGCCCCAGCATTTT.

V usage is TRBV10-3 and J usage is TRBJ2-4; a possible D gene is TRBD2 (5 bases). Per the germline V gene, CDR1 is ENHRY and CDR2 is SYGVKD. CDR3 size: 16 residues. V shed 3 bases and J shed 1 base, with 13 bases lying between them. The CDR3 sequence is CAISDTPSGAKNIQYF. DNA of the CDR3: TGTGCCATCAGTGATACCCCCTCGGGGGCCAAAAACATTCAGTACTTC.

Written as DNA, the CDR3 is TGTGCCAGCAGTACCGCGGACAGGGAATCCACTGAAGCTTTCTTT. This translates into CASSTADRESTEAFF. The chain couples TRBV2 to TRBJ1-1; 8 nucleotides align to TRBD1. Germline-derived CDR1 and CDR2 are SNHLY and FYNNEI. Unmatched junction bases numbered 9, after V lost 5 bases and J lost 4 bases. The CDR3 is made up of 15 amino acids.

The chain joins TRBV5-6 to TRBJ2-5, with TRBD2 matching 16 bases. The CDR3 is 17 amino acids. Germline V gives CDR1 SGHDT, CDR2 YYEEEE. V shed 4 bases and J 5 bases; nucleotides not matched to a gene: 8. The CDR3 DNA follows: TGTGCCAGCAGCCCGGGACTAGCGGGGGGGAGGGCGGAGACCCAGTACTTC. Protein product: CASSPGLAGGRAETQYF. Together with reference TRBV5-6 and TRBJ2-5, the CDR3 gives the full variable domain: DAGVTQSPTHLIKTRGQQVTLRCSPKSGHDTVSWYQQALGQGPQFIFQYYEEEERQRGNFPDRFSGHQFPNYSSELNVNALLLGDSALYLCASSPGLAGGRAETQYFGPGTRLLVL.

The genes are TRBV28 and TRBJ1-5; D possibly corresponds to TRBD1 (5 bases). Germline CDR1 is MDHEN and CDR2 is SYDVKM. V was trimmed by 7 bases and J by 3 bases, leaving 19 bases between them. The CDR3 extends over 16 amino acids. The CDR3 DNA reads as TGTGCCAGCAACTCGATGACGGGGGTTTCCAATCAGCCCCAGCATTTT. Translating gives CASNSMTGVSNQPQHF.